The 16 T cell receptor beta chains below come from one sample, sequenced in a study of cytomegalovirus exposure and HLA in healthy donors. Primers included in the PCR were 60 Vbeta and 13 Jbeta primers. The protocol was immunoSEQ multiplex PCR, while the TCRdb copy is restricted to in-frame clones and leaves out a portion. This sample carries more than 95,000 clones, over 65% of them seen once, and the ten largest clones take approximately 11%. Specimen: PBMCs. The receptor set was obtained from a man younger than 45 in good health and CMV-seropositive.

CDR3 DNA sequence: TGTGCCAGCAGCTTAGCGGGGGGAGGATACACTGAAGCTTTCTTT. Translated, it gives CASSLAGGGYTEAFF. The gene calls are TRBV7-9 and TRBJ1-1; TRBD1 is a possible D gene (5 bases). The V and J ends lost 0 bases and 3 bases respectively, with 11 bases between them. The CDR3 runs to 15 residues. Germline V CDR1 and CDR2: SEHNR, FQNEAQ (reference sequence).

The chain joins TRBV30 to TRBJ1-5; tentatively, D is TRBD1 (5 bases). Trimming removed 4 bases at V and 9 bases at J, with 19 bases between. Looked up from germline, CDR1 is GTSNPN and CDR2 is SVGIG (reference sequence). The CDR3 consists of 14 residues. The CDR3, as DNA: TGTGCCTGGACAGCGGGGGGAGCCCGGGGGCCCCAGCATTTT. Amino acid sequence: CAWTAGGARGPQHF.

V gene TRBV6-6 combines with J gene TRBJ2-5, with 7 bases that match TRBD2. The CDR3 is 13 residues long. V shed 6 bases, J shed 5 bases, and the junction held 6 bases outside the gene matches. Germline values: CDR1 MNHNY, CDR2 SVGAGI (reference sequence). The chain's CDR3 is CASSLAVGETQYF. For the CDR3, the DNA is TGTGCCAGCAGCCTAGCGGTCGGGGAGACCCAGTACTTC.

This chain joins TRBV28 and TRBJ2-7, with D hard to call. Trimming took off 4 bases at V and 3 bases at J, with 16 bases between the two ends. CDR3 length equals 15 residues. Germline V gives CDR1 MDHEN, CDR2 SYDVKM. The CDR3, as DNA: TGTGCCAGCAGTTCTTACCTTCTACGTCACTACGAGCAGTACTTC. This codes for CASSSYLLRHYEQYF.

The chain carries TRBV6-1 and TRBJ2-2, with TRBD2 matching 8 bases. Germline V gives CDR1 MNHNS, CDR2 SASEGT. V shed 4 bases, J shed 6 bases, and the junction held 7 bases outside the gene matches. The CDR3 is made up of 15 amino acids. The CDR3 DNA sequence: TGTGCCAGCAGTGCCCACGGGGGGGTCGCCGGGGAGCTGTTTTTT. Protein sequence: CASSAHGGVAGELFF.

The CDR3 DNA reads as TGCGCCAGCAGCGGGGGACAGAGGAATGGCTACACCTTC. Amino acids: CASSGGQRNGYTF. The rearrangement uses TRBV5-1 and TRBJ1-2; 7 bases are a match to TRBD1. The length of the CDR3 is 13 residues. Germline CDR1 is SGHRS and CDR2 is YFSETQ. V shed 4 bases, J shed 6 bases, and the junction held 6 bases outside the gene matches.

This chain joins TRBV4-3 and TRBJ1-5; tentatively, D is TRBD1 (5 bases). Germline loops: CDR1 LGHNA, CDR2 YSLEER. This CDR3 is 15 amino acids long. Between the trimmed V and J ends, which lost 0 bases and 5 bases, there was a span of 11 bases. The CDR3 is CASSQDWGGYQPQHF. In nucleotides, the CDR3 is TGCGCCAGCAGCCAAGATTGGGGGGGGTATCAGCCCCAGCATTTT.

This chain joins TRBV19 and TRBJ2-7; perhaps TRBD1 as D (5 bases). Trimming pared 3 bases from V and 3 bases from J, leaving 9 bases between. The V gene's germline CDR1 is LNHDA and CDR2 SQIVND (reference sequence). The length of the CDR3 is 13 residues. The CDR3 nucleotides read TGTGCCAGTAGTATCCGACAGTTCTACGAGCAGTACTTC. Its protein product is CASSIRQFYEQYF. Full variable domain (missing parts from reference TRBV19 and TRBJ2-7): DGGITQSPKYLFRKEGQNVTLSCEQNLNHDAMYWYRQDPGQGLRLIYYSQIVNDFQKGDIAEGYSVSREKKESFPLTVTSAQKNPTAFYLCASSIRQFYEQYFGPGTRLTVT.

The J gene is TRBJ2-7, the V gene TRBV7-9; TRBD2 aligns across 10 bases. This CDR3 has 14 amino acids. The trim removed 5 bases at V and 2 bases at J, leaving 3 bases unmatched. Germline CDR1 and CDR2: SEHNR and FQNEAQ (reference sequence). As DNA, the CDR3 is TGTGCCAGCAGCCCGACTAGCGGGCCCTACGAGCAGTACTTC. Translation: CASSPTSGPYEQYF.

The gene calls are TRBV7-9 and TRBJ2-4; TRBD2 aligns across 8 bases. The trim removed 4 bases at V and 7 bases at J, leaving 9 bases unmatched. The CDR3 spans 15 residues. Germline V lookup: CDR1 SEHNR, CDR2 FQNEAQ (reference sequence). CDR3 DNA: TGTGCCAGCAGCTCTCCTCAGCGGGAGAAGAACATTCAGTACTTC. Translating it yields CASSSPQREKNIQYF.

The gene calls are TRBV7-2 and TRBJ1-5, with a tentative D call TRBD1 (5 bases). Per germline, CDR1 SGHTA and CDR2 FQGNSA. This CDR3 has 14 amino acids. The V end was cut by 4 bases, the J end by 2 bases, with 9 bases between. In nucleotides, the CDR3 is TGTGCCAGCAGCTCGCAAGGGGGCAATCAGCCCCAGCATTTT. Protein product: CASSSQGGNQPQHF. Complete variable domain (other parts from reference TRBV7-2 and TRBJ1-5): GAGVSQSPSNKVTEKGKDVELRCDPISGHTALYWYRQSLGQGLEFLIYFQGNSAPDKSGLPSDRFSAERTGGSVSTLTIQRTQQEDSAVYLCASSSQGGNQPQHFGDGTRLSIL.

The chain recombines TRBV2 with TRBJ2-3, with TRBD1 matching 9 bases. V lost 6 bases, J lost 7 bases, and 2 bases stayed unmatched. CDR1 and CDR2 (germline): SNHLY, FYNNEI. There are 12 residues in the CDR3. This CDR3 is CASRDRGHTQYF. The CDR3 DNA reads as TGTGCCAGCAGGGACAGGGGTCATACGCAGTATTTT.

This clone was recorded a few times. This chain joins TRBV27 and TRBJ1-1; possibly TRBD1 for D (5 bases). The CDR3 is 14 amino acids. Germline CDR1 and CDR2: MNHEY and SMNVEV (reference sequence). The ends were cut back, 4 bases at V and 1 base at J, with 10 bases in the middle. CDR3 sequence reads: CASSSLQANTEAFF. CDR3 nucleotide sequence: TGTGCCAGCAGTTCCCTACAGGCGAACACTGAAGCTTTCTTT.

The V call is TRBV9, the J call TRBJ2-7; 7 bases are a match to TRBD1. The CDR3 runs 14 residues. Germline CDR1 SGDLS, CDR2 YYNGEE. With V trimmed by 3 bases and J by 5 bases, 8 bases remained unmatched. This CDR3 is CASSAGQVVDEQYF. In DNA, the CDR3 is TGTGCCAGCAGCGCAGGACAGGTTGTCGACGAGCAGTACTTC.

V and J are TRBV7-2 and TRBJ2-7, with 7 positions matching TRBD2. The CDR3 length is 14 residues. Germline V CDR1 and CDR2: SGHTA, FQGNSA. Trimming removed 3 bases from V and 2 bases from J; junction bases left unmatched: 4. DNA of the CDR3: TGTGCCAGCAGCTTCCCTAGCGGCCCCTACGAGCAGTACTTC. Translation gives CASSFPSGPYEQYF.

The chain has TRBV2 and TRBJ2-1; unclear D gene. Germline V gene data show CDR1 as SNHLY and CDR2 as FYNNEI. V was shortened by 3 bases and J by 6 bases, with 6 bases between the two germline ends. The CDR3 consists of 12 residues. This chain's CDR3 is CASSDYFNEQFF. In DNA form, the CDR3 reads TGTGCCAGCAGTGATTATTTCAATGAGCAGTTCTTC. The entire variable domain, with the rest obtained from reference TRBV2 and TRBJ2-1, is as follows: EPEVTQTPSHQVTQMGQEVILRCVPISNHLYFYWYRQILGQKVEFLVSFYNNEISEKSEIFDDQFSVERPDGSNFTLKIRSTKLEDSAMYFCASSDYFNEQFFGPGTRLTVL.